This is a list of T cell receptor beta chains from one sample in a study of T cell responses to AZD1222 COVID-19 vaccine. Sequenced by immunoSEQ multiplex PCR; TCRdb stores in-frame clones only, minus some. The top ten clones hold less than 6.5% of a sample with approximately 89,000 clones, 92% of them seen once. The sample here was peripheral blood, taken on day 0 of AZD1222 vaccination. These receptors originate from an adult in good health. The CDR3 runs from the conserved cysteine through the conserved F or W. D genes are given only for firm matches. A row's size may be missing; if present it is once, few, many or a size class.

D: TRBD1; size: .; V: TRBV2; CDR3: CASSESFQGARETQYF
D: .; size: .; V: TRBV4-2; CDR3: CASSQVGTGYGYTF
D: .; size: .; V: TRBV28; CDR3: CASSLSPHPEAFF
D: .; size: .; V: TRBV9; CDR3: CASSHSADTQYF
D: TRBD1; size: .; V: TRBV27; CDR3: CASSFMTGISYEQYF
D: TRBD1; size: .; V: TRBV5-4; CDR3: CASSLGTGAYEQYF
D: TRBD1; size: .; V: TRBV18; CDR3: CASSTGQGNYEQYF
D: TRBD1; size: .; V: TRBV9; CDR3: CASSGSTGSGNTIYF
D: .; size: .; V: TRBV4-1; CDR3: CASSHPRGGTSTDTQYF
D: .; size: .; V: TRBV28; CDR3: CASTHGGDTQYF
D: .; size: .; V: TRBV6-5; CDR3: CASSWAAPPNTEAFF
D: TRBD2; size: .; V: TRBV6-2/TRBV6-3; CDR3: CASSARLAPTDTQYF
D: .; size: .; V: TRBV7-2; CDR3: CASSPSPVLNTEAFF
D: TRBD2; size: .; V: TRBV6-2/TRBV6-3; CDR3: CASSYPGLAEYNEQFF
D: TRBD1; size: .; V: TRBV6-5; CDR3: CASNEGTDLNYGYTF
D: .; size: .; V: TRBV7-2; CDR3: CASSRAAQETQYF
D: TRBD1; size: .; V: TRBV19; CDR3: CASSVGQVSNQPQHF
D: .; size: .; V: TRBV7-9; CDR3: CARSSGDGNTGELFF
D: TRBD2; size: once; V: TRBV29-1; CDR3: CSVEDTTSGYYNEQFF
D: .; size: .; V: TRBV6-1; CDR3: CATGGYTF
D: TRBD2; size: .; V: TRBV24-1; CDR3: CATSGVAGTSGKTDTQYF
D: .; size: .; V: TRBV10-1; CDR3: CAATRANEQFF
D: TRBD2; size: .; V: TRBV27; CDR3: CASSLSGGGEYEQYF
D: TRBD2; size: .; V: TRBV6-5; CDR3: CASRTSPNTGELFF
D: .; size: .; V: TRBV6-5; CDR3: CASSYGARSYEQYF
D: .; size: .; V: TRBV28; CDR3: CASSLWQRGTGNTIYF
D: .; size: .; V: TRBV2; CDR3: CASSDNPGYEQFF
D: TRBD1; size: once; V: TRBV11-2; CDR3: CASSLRRTGGRYEQYF
D: .; size: .; V: TRBV7-9; CDR3: CASSLGVDLRETQYF
D: .; size: .; V: TRBV7-9; CDR3: CASSLPERDRGGNEQFF
D: TRBD1; size: .; V: TRBV19; CDR3: CASSPTGVGYNEQFF
D: .; size: .; V: TRBV21-1; CDR3: CASSKGSFF
D: .; size: few; V: TRBV7-2; CDR3: CASSLGWGHPPYEQYF
D: .; size: .; V: TRBV5-1; CDR3: CASSSTSGAYEQYF
D: .; size: .; V: TRBV30; CDR3: CAWRDSNYGYTF
D: .; size: .; V: TRBV29-1; CDR3: CSVSQVFLYDEQFF
D: .; size: .; V: TRBV18; CDR3: CASSPGASEKLFF
D: TRBD1; size: .; V: TRBV6-5; CDR3: CASRRQGYNGELFF
D: TRBD1; size: once; V: TRBV6-5; CDR3: CASRGDRGSNYGYTF
D: TRBD1; size: few; V: TRBV19; CDR3: CASTTYPGQGLNYGYTF
D: .; size: .; V: TRBV28; CDR3: CASRRDESYGYTF
D: .; size: .; V: TRBV6-5; CDR3: CASSPSGAANEQYF
D: TRBD1; size: .; V: TRBV5-3; CDR3: CARSHRDSSRGNQPQHF
D: .; size: .; V: TRBV4-3; CDR3: CASSPRIYRVAEAFF
D: TRBD1; size: once; V: TRBV6-5; CDR3: CASQGQPSNQPQHF
D: .; size: .; V: TRBV28; CDR3: CASSLGHSGANVLTF
D: .; size: .; V: TRBV4-1; CDR3: CASSQEGSNQPQHF
D: .; size: .; V: TRBV6-6; CDR3: CASSYLVNTEAFF
D: .; size: .; V: TRBV29-1; CDR3: CSVGRSDYGYTF
D: .; size: .; V: TRBV5-5; CDR3: CASSTYNEQFF
D: .; size: .; V: TRBV20-1; CDR3: CSAMGAGEQYF
D: TRBD2; size: .; V: TRBV7-9; CDR3: CASSTGLTPYEQYF
D: .; size: .; V: TRBV4-2; CDR3: CASSLSEGVSGANVLTF
D: .; size: .; V: TRBV10-3; CDR3: CAIRSSGAGTPTSTDTQYF